The rows below give T cell receptor delta chains drawn from one sample of a study of gamma-delta chains in newborns, infants, children. TCRdb reran clone calling via CATT on the reads. The sample lists 7,500 or so delta-chain clones, about 11% seen once, with roughly 7% in the top ten. Sequencing input: blood. Receptors originate from a child who was a newborn, infant or young child, either healthy, febrile or measles-vaccinated (not recorded which). CDR3s include the opening cysteine and the closing phenylalanine or tryptophan. The D gene is left open where the match is weak. Clone size is not always given. Where it is, it says once, few, many or a class for expanded clones.

CDR3nt	CDR3aa	j_gene	abundance	d_gene	v_gene
TGTGCCTGTGACACCCTTGTACTGGGGGATACGGTGACCGATAAACTCATCTTT	CACDTLVLGDTVTDKLIF	TRDJ1	few	TRDD3	TRDV2
TGTGCCTGTGACCCACTCGGGGGACCCAACACCGATAAACTCATCTTT	CACDPLGGPNTDKLIF	TRDJ1	few	-	TRDV2
TGTGCCTGTGACACCGTAGGAGGATTGGACCACACCGATAAACTCATCTTT	CACDTVGGLDHTDKLIF	TRDJ1	-	-	TRDV2
TGTGCCTGTGATACCGTACTGGGGGACCCATACACCGATAAACTCATCTTT	CACDTVLGDPYTDKLIF	TRDJ1	few	TRDD3	TRDV2
TGTGCCTGTGACACACTGGGGGATGCGAGCTCCTGGGACACCCGACAGATGTTTTTC	CACDTLGDASSWDTRQMFF	TRDJ3	-	TRDD3	TRDV2
TGTGCCTGTGACACCCTCGGGGATACACCTAACACCGATAAACTCATCTTT	CACDTLGDTPNTDKLIF	TRDJ1	few	TRDD3	TRDV2
TGTGCCTGTGACCCTGTACTGGGGGATTCTTTGACAGCACAACTCTTCTTT	CACDPVLGDSLTAQLFF	TRDJ2	-	TRDD3	TRDV2
TGTGCCTGTGACACCCTTACAGGCCCCTGGGACGCCCGACAGATGTTTTTC	CACDTLTGPWDARQMFF	TRDJ3	few	-	TRDV2
TGTGCCTGTGACATACTGGGGGCCATGTACACCGATAAACTCATCTTT	CACDILGAMYTDKLIF	TRDJ1	few	TRDD3	TRDV2
TGTGCCTGTGACACTGTCCAGGTCCTTCCTACGGGTACTGGGGGCCGCGGGAAACTCATCTTT	CACDTVQVLPTGTGGRGKLIF	TRDJ1	medium-sized	-	TRDV2
TGTGCCTGTGACCCCGTAAGTACTGGGGGATATCCCACCGATAAACTCATCTTT	CACDPVSTGGYPTDKLIF	TRDJ1	few	TRDD3	TRDV2
TGTGCCTGTGACACGGTAGGGGGGGATACCCTGTCTTTGACAGCACAACTCTTCTTT	CACDTVGGDTLSLTAQLFF	TRDJ2	medium-sized	TRDD3	TRDV2
TGTGCCTGTGACACCGCGGACAACCCCAGGGGCTCCTGGGACACCCGACAGATGTTTTTC	CACDTADNPRGSWDTRQMFF	TRDJ3	-	-	TRDV2
TGTGCCTGTGTGGGGATGGGGGATACCAGCACCGATAAACTCATCTTT	CACVGMGDTSTDKLIF	TRDJ1	medium-sized	TRDD3	TRDV2
TGTGCCTGTGACTCTTGGGGCACCGATAAACTCATCTTT	CACDSWGTDKLIF	TRDJ1	-	-	TRDV2
TGTGCCTGTGACGCCACTGGGGGATCCCCCTGGGACACCCGACAGATGTTTTTC	CACDATGGSPWDTRQMFF	TRDJ3	-	TRDD3	TRDV2
TGTGCCTGTGACTCCTCCTCGGGGGGGGGGGTCCCATGTCTGACAGCACAACTCTTCTTT	CACDSSSGGGVPCLTAQLFF	TRDJ2	-	-	TRDV2
TGTGCCTGTGACACCGTACTGGGGGCCTCCTGGGACACCCGACAGATGTTTTTC	CACDTVLGASWDTRQMFF	TRDJ3	few	TRDD3	TRDV2
TGTGCCTGTGACACCGTACTGGGGGACTCCTGGGACACCCGACAGATGTTTTTC	CACDTVLGDSWDTRQMFF	TRDJ3	medium-sized	TRDD3	TRDV2
TGTGCCTGTGACGGACTGGGGGATTCTCCGTGGACCGATAAACTCATCTTT	CACDGLGDSPWTDKLIF	TRDJ1	-	TRDD3	TRDV2
TGTGCCTGTGACACCGTGGGGGCCCAACCTTACACCGATAAACTCATCTTT	CACDTVGAQPYTDKLIF	TRDJ1	-	-	TRDV2
TGTGCCTGTGACACACTGGGGGCCCTGAGCTCCTGGGACACCCGACAGATGTTTTTC	CACDTLGALSSWDTRQMFF	TRDJ3	few	TRDD3	TRDV2
TGTGCCTGTGACACCGTTCTGCTGGGGGATACCGATAAACTCATCTTT	CACDTVLLGDTDKLIF	TRDJ1	medium-sized	TRDD3	TRDV2
TGTGCCTGTGACCCCCTTCCGGGGGGACCTCATGCTTTGACAGCACAACTCTTCTTT	CACDPLPGGPHALTAQLFF	TRDJ2	medium-sized	-	TRDV2
TGTGCCTGTGGCACGGGGTTTACTGGAGCTAGTTGGAATAAACTCATCTTT	CACGTGFTGASWNKLIF	TRDJ1	few	-	TRDV2
TGTGCCTGTGTCCCACTGGGGGACCGGGGCTGGGACGCCCGACAGATGTTTTTC	CACVPLGDRGWDARQMFF	TRDJ3	few	TRDD3	TRDV2
TGTGCCTGTGACGTGGTACTGGGGGACCGTAAGGCTTACACCGATAAACTCATCTTT	CACDVVLGDRKAYTDKLIF	TRDJ1	few	TRDD3	TRDV2
TGTGCCTGTGACACGGGCTGGGGTGATTTGACAGCACAACTCTTCTTT	CACDTGWGDLTAQLFF	TRDJ2	-	-	TRDV2
TGTGCCCGTGACACCATGGACCTTGGTGGGGGAAAGTACACCGATAAACTCATCTTT	CARDTMDLGGGKYTDKLIF	TRDJ1	few	TRDD3	TRDV2
TGTGCCTGTGACCCCGTCTCTGCTGGCGATAAACTCATCTTT	CACDPVSAGDKLIF	TRDJ1	few	-	TRDV2
TGTGCCTGTGACGCTCTACTGGGGGATACCGATAAACTCATCTTT	CACDALLGDTDKLIF	TRDJ1	few	TRDD3	TRDV2
TGTGCCTGTGACGCGCTTACTGGGGGATATACCGATAAACTCATCTTT	CACDALTGGYTDKLIF	TRDJ1	few	TRDD3	TRDV2
TGTGCCTGTGACTATGTACTGGGGGATACAGCGGAAACCGATAAACTCATCTTT	CACDYVLGDTAETDKLIF	TRDJ1	-	TRDD3	TRDV2
TGTGCCTGTGACACCCTACTGGGGGATATTCGCACCGATAAACTCATCTTT	CACDTLLGDIRTDKLIF	TRDJ1	few	TRDD3	TRDV2
TGTGCCTGTGACACCGTTGGTGGGCTGGGGATCAGAAAGGGGACCGATAAACTCATCTTT	CACDTVGGLGIRKGTDKLIF	TRDJ1	-	-	TRDV2
TGTGCCTGTGACATACTGGGGGATGAATCTACCGATAAACTCATCTTT	CACDILGDESTDKLIF	TRDJ1	few	TRDD3	TRDV2
TGTGCCTGTGACACAATGGGGGATAGCGACACCGATAAACTCATCTTT	CACDTMGDSDTDKLIF	TRDJ1	medium-sized	TRDD3	TRDV2
TGTGCCTGTGACACACTGGGGGTCCTCATGGACACCGATAAACTCATCTTT	CACDTLGVLMDTDKLIF	TRDJ1	few	TRDD3	TRDV2
TGTGCCTGTGACAAAGTACTGGGGGATACCTCCTGGGACACCCGACAGATGTTTTTC	CACDKVLGDTSWDTRQMFF	TRDJ3	-	TRDD3	TRDV2
TGTGCCTGTGACGCTAGCTTCCATCTCGGGTCCACAACTGGGGGATACAGTAGGGACACCGATAAACTCATCTTT	CACDASFHLGSTTGGYSRDTDKLIF	TRDJ1	-	TRDD3	TRDV2
TGTGCCTGTGACACCGTGGGGATGGAAGCCGATAAACTCATCTTT	CACDTVGMEADKLIF	TRDJ1	few	-	TRDV2
TGTGCCTGTGACAGCCTTGGTGGGGGATACCCACCTAACACCGATAAACTCATCTTT	CACDSLGGGYPPNTDKLIF	TRDJ1	few	TRDD3	TRDV2
TGTGCCTGTGGCACCGTAGGTGGGGGATTACCCACCGATAAACTCATCTTT	CACGTVGGGLPTDKLIF	TRDJ1	few	TRDD3	TRDV2
TGTGCCTGTGAGAGATTGGGGGAGCCGACCGATAAACTCATCTTT	CACERLGEPTDKLIF	TRDJ1	few	TRDD3	TRDV2
TGTGCCTGTGACACCTTGGGGGATTGGCCCCGGGGGAACACCGATAAACTCATCTTT	CACDTLGDWPRGNTDKLIF	TRDJ1	medium-sized	TRDD3	TRDV2